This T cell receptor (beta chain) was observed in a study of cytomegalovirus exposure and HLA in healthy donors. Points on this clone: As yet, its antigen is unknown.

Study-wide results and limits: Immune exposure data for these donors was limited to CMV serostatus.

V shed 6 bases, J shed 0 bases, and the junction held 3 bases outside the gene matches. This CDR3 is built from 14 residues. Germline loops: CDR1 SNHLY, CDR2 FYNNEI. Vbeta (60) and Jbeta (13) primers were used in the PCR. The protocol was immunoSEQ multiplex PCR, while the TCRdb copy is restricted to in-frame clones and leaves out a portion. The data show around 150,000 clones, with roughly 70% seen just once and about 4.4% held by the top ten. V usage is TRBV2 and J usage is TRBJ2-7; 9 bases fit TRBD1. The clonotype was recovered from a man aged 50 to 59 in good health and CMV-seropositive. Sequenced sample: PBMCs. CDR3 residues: CASRGTGTSYEQYF. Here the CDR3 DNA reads TGTGCCAGCAGGGGGACAGGGACCTCCTACGAGCAGTACTTC.